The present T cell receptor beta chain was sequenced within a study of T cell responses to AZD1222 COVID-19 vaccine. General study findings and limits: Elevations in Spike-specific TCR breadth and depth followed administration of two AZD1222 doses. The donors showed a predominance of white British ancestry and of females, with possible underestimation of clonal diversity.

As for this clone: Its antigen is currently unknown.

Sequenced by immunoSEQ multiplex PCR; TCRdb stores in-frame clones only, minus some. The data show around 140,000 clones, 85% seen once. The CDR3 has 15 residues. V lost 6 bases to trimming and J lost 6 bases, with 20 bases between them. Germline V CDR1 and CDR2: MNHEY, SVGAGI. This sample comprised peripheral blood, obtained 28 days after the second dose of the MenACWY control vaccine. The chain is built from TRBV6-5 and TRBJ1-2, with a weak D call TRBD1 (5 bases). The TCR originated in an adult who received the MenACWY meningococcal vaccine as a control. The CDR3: CASRSGTLGENGYTF. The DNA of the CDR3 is TGTGCCAGCAGAAGCGGGACTCTCGGTGAGAATGGCTACACCTTC.